The 16 T cell receptor beta chains below come from one sample, sequenced in a study of cytomegalovirus exposure and HLA in healthy donors. PCR used 60 Vbeta primers and 13 Jbeta primers. The protocol was immunoSEQ multiplex PCR, while the TCRdb copy is restricted to in-frame clones and leaves out a portion. The sample holds roughly 50,000 clones. The sequenced sample consisted of PBMCs. The receptors originated from a woman in her thirties or forties in good health and CMV-seronegative.

This chain's CDR3 is CASSLSLGWDTEAFF. In DNA form, the CDR3 reads TGTGCCAGTAGTCTGTCGCTGGGCTGGGACACTGAAGCTTTCTTT. The rearrangement joins TRBV19 to TRBJ1-1; D is undetermined. Germline CDR1 and CDR2: LNHDA and SQIVND (reference sequence). CDR3 length: 15 residues. The V end was cut by 5 bases, the J end by 3 bases, with 16 bases between.

The rearrangement joins TRBV7-4 to TRBJ1-5, with D hard to call. Germline values: CDR1 SGHVT, CDR2 SQSDAQ. The V end lost 3 bases, the J end lost 2 bases, and 11 bases lay between the germline ends. The CDR3 is made up of 15 amino acids. CDR3 sequence reads: CASSFCGSGNQPQHF. CDR3 in DNA: TGTGCCAGCAGCTTTTGCGGTAGTGGCAATCAGCCCCAGCATTTT. Full variable domain (outside the CDR3, taken from reference TRBV7-4 and TRBJ1-5): GAGVSQSPRYKVAKRGRDVALRCDSISGHVTLYWYRQTLGQGSEVLTYSQSDAQRDKSGRPSGRFSAERPERSVSTLKIQRTEQGDSAVYLCASSFCGSGNQPQHFGDGTRLSIL.

The chain uses TRBV9 and TRBJ1-5; TRBD1 is a possible D gene (5 bases). CDR1 and CDR2 from the germline V gene are SGDLS and YYNGEE. This CDR3 has 14 amino acids. Trimming stripped 0 bases from V and 4 bases from J, with 8 bases between. Written as DNA, the CDR3 is TGTGCCAGCAGCGTAGGACAGATTAATCAGCCCCAGCATTTT. This codes for CASSVGQINQPQHF.

CDR3 protein: CASTGGGSYEQYF. The CDR3 nucleotides are TGTGCCAGCACTGGAGGTGGCTCCTACGAGCAGTACTTC. The V and J genes are TRBV6-6 and TRBJ2-7; TRBD2 is a possible D gene (5 bases). This CDR3 contains 13 residues. Germline V gene data show CDR1 as MNHNY and CDR2 as SVGAGI (reference sequence). V was pared by 7 bases and J by 0 bases, with 10 bases between.

The chain links TRBV20-1 to TRBJ1-2; 7 bases match TRBD1. Germline assignment: CDR1 DFQATT and CDR2 SNEGSKA (reference sequence). The V gene end was trimmed by 2 bases and the J gene end by 8 bases; junction bases not matched to a gene: 2. CDR3 length equals 11 residues. The chain's CDR3 is CSARWDSGYTF. The CDR3 DNA follows: TGCAGTGCTAGATGGGACAGCGGCTACACCTTC.

The chain uses TRBV28 and TRBJ2-7; D is unresolved. Trimming pared 6 bases from V and 2 bases from J, leaving 11 bases between. The CDR3 is 13 amino acids. CDR1 is MDHEN, CDR2 SYDVKM, per germline. CDR3 amino acids: CASSFTPAYEQYF. Written as DNA, the CDR3 is TGTGCCAGCAGCTTCACTCCTGCCTACGAGCAGTACTTC.

This chain joins TRBV5-4 and TRBJ1-3; the match to TRBD1 covers 7 bases. The V gene's germline CDR1 is SGHNT and CDR2 YYREEE (reference sequence). J was trimmed by 4 bases and V by 4 bases; bases with no gene match: 8. The CDR3 consists of 15 residues. CDR3 amino acids: CASSTPGQSGNTIYF. CDR3 sequence (DNA): TGTGCCAGCAGCACCCCGGGACAGAGCGGAAACACCATATATTTT. Complete variable domain (other parts from reference TRBV5-4 and TRBJ1-3): ETGVTQSPTHLIKTRGQQVTLRCSSQSGHNTVSWYQQALGQGPQFIFQYYREEENGRGNFPPRFSGLQFPNYSSELNVNALELDDSALYLCASSTPGQSGNTIYFGEGSWLTVV.

This sequence joins TRBV20-1 and TRBJ2-7; no firm D call. Germline V CDR1 and CDR2: DFQATT, SNEGSKA (reference sequence). The CDR3 has 11 amino acids. The V and J ends lost 3 bases and 6 bases respectively, with 9 bases between them. CDR3 sequence (DNA): TGCAGTGCTAGCGAGGAAAGCGAGCAGTACTTC. This sequence encodes CSASEESEQYF.

This sequence joins TRBV25-1 and TRBJ2-3, with D unclear. This CDR3 comprises 14 residues. Germline CDR1 MGHDK, CDR2 SYGVNS. Trimming took 2 bases from V and 2 from J, leaving 8 bases between them. The CDR3 reads CASSELLSTDTQYF. In DNA, the CDR3 is TGTGCCAGCAGTGAACTACTGTCCACAGATACGCAGTATTTT.

In the case of this clone: Mismatch with germline at one junction end may stem from a read error. CDR3 sequence reads: CASSTTMSTDTQYF. The DNA for the CDR3 is TGTGCTAGCAGCACGACAATGAGCACAGATACGCAGTATTTT. V and J are TRBV7-7 and TRBJ2-3; D is unresolved. CDR3 length: 14 residues. Germline lookup yields CDR1 SSHAT and CDR2 FNYEAQ (reference sequence).

The chain uses TRBV4-3 and TRBJ1-2; D uncertain. Germline V gene data show CDR1 as LGHNA and CDR2 as YSLEER. The CDR3 loop spans 13 amino acids. Trimming took off 0 bases at V and 0 bases at J, with 2 bases between the two ends. The DNA for the CDR3 is TGCGCCAGCAGCCAAGACACTAACTATGGCTACACCTTC. It is translated as CASSQDTNYGYTF.

The chain couples TRBV4-3 to TRBJ2-5, with TRBD1 as a possible D gene (5 bases). The length of the CDR3 is 15 residues. Germline V gives CDR1 LGHNA, CDR2 YSLEER. The ends were cut back, 3 bases at V and 5 bases at J, with 16 bases in the middle. CDR3 protein: CASSQVQGFGETQYF. Here the CDR3 DNA reads TGCGCCAGCAGCCAGGTCCAGGGATTCGGGGAGACCCAGTACTTC.

CDR3 sequence reads: CASSSRGAFYNEQFF. Written as DNA, the CDR3 is TGTGCCAGTAGCTCCCGGGGGGCGTTCTACAATGAGCAGTTCTTC. This chain connects TRBV19 to TRBJ2-1, with D possibly being TRBD2 (7 bases). Trimming stripped 6 bases from V and 3 bases from J, with 15 bases between. The CDR3 is 15 amino acids. Germline V CDR1 and CDR2: LNHDA, SQIVND (reference sequence).

The chain carries TRBV2 and TRBJ2-5, with D maybe TRBD1 (6 bases). CDR3 length: 14 amino acids. V gave up 5 bases and J gave up 1 base, with 11 bases separating them. In germline, CDR1 is SNHLY, CDR2 FYNNEI. CDR3 sequence: CASSQQGFQETQYF. For the CDR3, the DNA is TGTGCCAGCAGTCAACAGGGTTTCCAAGAGACCCAGTACTTC. The full variable domain, rest sourced from reference TRBV2 and TRBJ2-5, is EPEVTQTPSHQVTQMGQEVILRCVPISNHLYFYWYRQILGQKVEFLVSFYNNEISEKSEIFDDQFSVERPDGSNFTLKIRSTKLEDSAMYFCASSQQGFQETQYFGPGTRLLVL.

V gene TRBV6-5 combines with J gene TRBJ1-2, with TRBD1 identical over 7 bases. The germline gives CDR1 MNHEY, CDR2 SVGAGI. V shed 8 bases and J 4 bases; nucleotides not matched to a gene: 7. CDR3 length: 13 amino acids. This CDR3 reads CASHGQAPYGYTF. In nucleotides, the CDR3 is TGTGCCAGCCACGGACAGGCGCCCTATGGCTACACCTTC.

This sequence joins TRBV9 and TRBJ2-5; tentatively, D is TRBD2 (7 bases). Trimming removed 7 bases at V and 0 bases at J, with 13 bases between. CDR3 size: 14 residues. Germline V lookup: CDR1 SGDLS, CDR2 YYNGEE. For the CDR3, the DNA is TGTGCCAGCGCCGCGGGGGCGTACCAAGAGACCCAGTACTTC. Amino acid sequence: CASAAGAYQETQYF.